One and the same sample provided the 11 T cell receptor beta chains below, sequenced in a study of CD8+ T cells in alopecia areata. Sequencing relied on a cDNA template that was reverse transcribed from extracted RNA. Assay: immunoSEQ multiplex PCR; the TCRdb copy retains only in-frame clones and omits some. Recorded here are about 110,000 clones, none singletons. Sequencing was performed on lesional skin. Source of these receptors: a C3H/HeJ mouse with alopecia areata. The strain's MHC: H2-k.

On this clone itself: The germline and genes are mouse ones. The CDR3 extends 4 residues past the end of the read, so its final part is completed from the germline J gene. The chain employs TRBV1 and TRBJ2-7; TRBD2 aligns across 11 bases. This CDR3 has 15 amino acids. Germline CDR1 and CDR2: NSQYPW and LRSPGD (reference sequence). The sequenced part of the CDR3 DNA is TGCACCTGCAGTGCGCAAAGGGACTGGGGGTAT. Protein product: CTCSAQRDWGY. The entire CDR3 sequence reads CTCSAQRDWGYEQYF. The whole variable domain, remainder taken from reference TRBV1 and TRBJ2-7, is VTLLEQNPRWRLVPRGQAVNLRCILKNSQYPWMSWYQQDLQKQLQWLFTLRSPGDKEVKSLPGADYLATRVTDTELRLQVANMSQGRTLYCTCSAQRDWGYEQYFGPGTRLTVL.

Worth noting for this clone: The genes and germline here are from mouse. Read coverage stops 4 residues before the CDR3 terminus; the germline J gene supplies the remainder. The genes are TRBV19 and TRBJ2-7; no definite D call. The CDR3 spans 15 residues. Germline V lookup: CDR1 FNHDT, CDR2 SITEND (reference sequence). V was clipped by 1 base and J by 0 bases, with 11 bases between them. CDR3 protein: CASSISLESSYEQYF. The sequenced CDR3 bases are TGTGCCAGCAGTATAAGCCTGGAGAGCTCCTAT.

This clone was observed a handful of times. Each gene name is a mouse one. The read ends 4 residues before the CDR3 terminus; that terminus is restored from the germline J gene. The rearrangement joins TRBV1 to TRBJ1-2, with a tentative D call TRBD1 (6 bases). The CDR3 consists of 12 residues. Germline V gives CDR1 NSQYPW, CDR2 LRSPGD (reference sequence). The covered CDR3 bases are TGCACCTGCAGTAAACAGGGTTAC. Protein sequence: CTCSKQGY. The whole CDR3 sequence is CTCSKQGYDYTF.

This clone showed up just a few times. Gene names and germline match the mouse. Read data end 4 residues before the CDR3 end; the end is taken from the germline J gene. V gene TRBV19 combines with J gene TRBJ2-4, with TRBD1 matching 12 bases. CDR3 length equals 18 residues. V dropped 2 bases and J dropped 0; count of bases not matched to a gene: 7. The germline V gene has CDR1 FNHDT and CDR2 SITEND (reference sequence). Incomplete CDR3 DNA: TGTGCCAGCAGTATCGGGACAGGGGGCGGGGGAAGTCAAAAC. Translating it yields CASSIGTGGGGSQN. The entire CDR3 reads CASSIGTGGGGSQNTLYF.

This clone was counted ten times or more. Genes and germline come from the mouse. The read ends 4 residues early relative to the CDR3; the germline J gene fills the gap. V usage is TRBV13-3 and J usage is TRBJ1-1, with D tentatively TRBD1 (6 bases). This CDR3 contains 15 residues. CDR1 and CDR2 from the germline V gene are NNHDY and SYVADS. Trimming shortened V by 2 bases and J by 2 bases, and 13 bases separated the two germline ends. The DNA read from the CDR3 is TGTGCCAGCAGTGAAACAGGGACGGTCAACACA. Translation gives CASSETGTVNT. From start to end, the CDR3 is CASSETGTVNTEVFF.

Comment on this clone: Any gene name here is a mouse gene name. The read stops 4 residues short of the end of the CDR3; the missing end is completed from the germline J gene. This sequence joins TRBV1 and TRBJ2-7; TRBD2 agrees at 11 bases. Germline V gene lookup returns CDR1 NSQYPW and CDR2 LRSPGD (reference sequence). V was pared by 2 bases and J by 0 bases, with 3 bases of the junction left unmatched. The CDR3 has 16 residues. Here the CDR3 reads CTCSANWGGASYEQYF. The CDR3 bases that were read are TGCACCTGCAGTGCAAACTGGGGGGGCGCCTCCTAT.

Comment on this clone: Each gene name is a mouse one. The read halts 4 residues ahead of the CDR3 end, with the missing end drawn from the germline J gene. The chain combines TRBV13-3 with TRBJ1-1, with 8 nucleotides matching TRBD1. Germline V gene lookup returns CDR1 NNHDY and CDR2 SYVADS. CDR3 length equals 15 residues. V shed 5 bases and J 1 base; nucleotides not matched to a gene: 7. This CDR3 is CASSHGTGRNTEVFF. The CDR3 bases that were read are TGTGCCAGCAGCCACGGGACAGGACGGAACACA.

In this sample, this clone turned up many times. Gene names and germline refer to mouse. The sequenced fragment ends 4 residues before the CDR3 boundary, so the rest is inferred from the germline J gene. This chain uses TRBV13-3 with TRBJ2-5; 11 nucleotides agree with TRBD2. The length of the CDR3 is 17 residues. Germline CDR1 is NNHDY and CDR2 is SYVADS. Trimming at V came to 3 bases and at J to 3 bases, leaving 9 bases not matched to a gene. CDR3 DNA, as far as it was read: TGTGCCAGCAGTGCCCTCCCGGGACTGGGGGAGCAAGAC. This codes for CASSALPGLGEQD. The entire CDR3 reads CASSALPGLGEQDTQYF.

Points on this clone: Genes here carry mouse names. The CDR3 is CATWDRYEQYF. The DNA read from the CDR3 is TGTGCCACCTGGGACAGGTAT. The chain is built from TRBV19 and TRBJ2-7; 8 bases fit TRBD1. The DNA ends 4 residues before the CDR3 does, and the rest of the CDR3 is filled in from the germline J gene. There are 11 residues in the CDR3. CDR1 FNHDT and CDR2 SITEND come from the germline V gene (reference sequence).

As regards this clone: Genes here carry mouse names. The missing CDR3 end, 4 residues past where the read stops, is filled in from the germline J gene. This chain joins TRBV13-3 and TRBJ2-7, with D maybe TRBD1 (5 bases). Looked up from germline, CDR1 is NNHDY and CDR2 is SYVADS. This CDR3 contains 12 residues. The DNA read from the CDR3 is TGTGCCAGCAGGTCGGACACCCAT. It yields the protein CASRSDTH. The whole CDR3 reads CASRSDTHEQYF.

This clone was counted only a few times. Each gene name is a mouse one. With the read ending 4 residues before the CDR3 end, the germline J gene is used to fill in that end. The chain couples TRBV13-3 to TRBJ1-4; maybe TRBD1 (5 bases). Germline lookup yields CDR1 NNHDY and CDR2 SYVADS. Trimming stripped 2 bases from V and 0 bases from J, with 17 bases between. This CDR3 comprises 18 residues. Incomplete CDR3 DNA: TGTGCCAGCAGTGAGGGGGGGAAGAGGAAAATTTCCAACGAA. Translated: CASSEGGKRKISNE. The whole CDR3 region reads CASSEGGKRKISNERLFF.